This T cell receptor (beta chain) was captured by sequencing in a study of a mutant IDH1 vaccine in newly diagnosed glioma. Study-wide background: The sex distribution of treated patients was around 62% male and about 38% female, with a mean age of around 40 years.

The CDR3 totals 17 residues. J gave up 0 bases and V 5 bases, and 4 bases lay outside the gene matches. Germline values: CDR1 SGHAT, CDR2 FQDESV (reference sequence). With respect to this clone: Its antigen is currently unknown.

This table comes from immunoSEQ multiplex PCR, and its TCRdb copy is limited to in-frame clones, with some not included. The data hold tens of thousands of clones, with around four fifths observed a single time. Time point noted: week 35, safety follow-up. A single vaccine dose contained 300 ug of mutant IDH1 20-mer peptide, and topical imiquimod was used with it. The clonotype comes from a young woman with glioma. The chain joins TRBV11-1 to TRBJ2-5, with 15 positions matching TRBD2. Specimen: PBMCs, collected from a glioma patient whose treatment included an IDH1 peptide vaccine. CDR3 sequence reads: CASSPGTSGRYQETQYF. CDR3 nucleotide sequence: TGTGCCAGCAGCCCAGGGACTAGCGGGAGGTACCAAGAGACCCAGTACTTC.